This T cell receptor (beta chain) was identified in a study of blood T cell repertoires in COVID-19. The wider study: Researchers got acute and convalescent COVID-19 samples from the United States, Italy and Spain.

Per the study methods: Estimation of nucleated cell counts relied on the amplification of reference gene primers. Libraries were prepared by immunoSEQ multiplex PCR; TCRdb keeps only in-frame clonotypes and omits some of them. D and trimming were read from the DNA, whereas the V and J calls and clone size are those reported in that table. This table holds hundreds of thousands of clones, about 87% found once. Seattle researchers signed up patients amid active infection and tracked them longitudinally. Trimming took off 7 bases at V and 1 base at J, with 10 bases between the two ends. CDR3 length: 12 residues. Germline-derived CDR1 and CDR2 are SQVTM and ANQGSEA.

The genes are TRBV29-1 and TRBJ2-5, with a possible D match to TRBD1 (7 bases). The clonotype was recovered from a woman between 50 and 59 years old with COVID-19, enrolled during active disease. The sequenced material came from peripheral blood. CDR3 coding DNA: TGCAGCGGACAGGGACTCCAAGAGACCCAGTACTTC. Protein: CSGQGLQETQYF.